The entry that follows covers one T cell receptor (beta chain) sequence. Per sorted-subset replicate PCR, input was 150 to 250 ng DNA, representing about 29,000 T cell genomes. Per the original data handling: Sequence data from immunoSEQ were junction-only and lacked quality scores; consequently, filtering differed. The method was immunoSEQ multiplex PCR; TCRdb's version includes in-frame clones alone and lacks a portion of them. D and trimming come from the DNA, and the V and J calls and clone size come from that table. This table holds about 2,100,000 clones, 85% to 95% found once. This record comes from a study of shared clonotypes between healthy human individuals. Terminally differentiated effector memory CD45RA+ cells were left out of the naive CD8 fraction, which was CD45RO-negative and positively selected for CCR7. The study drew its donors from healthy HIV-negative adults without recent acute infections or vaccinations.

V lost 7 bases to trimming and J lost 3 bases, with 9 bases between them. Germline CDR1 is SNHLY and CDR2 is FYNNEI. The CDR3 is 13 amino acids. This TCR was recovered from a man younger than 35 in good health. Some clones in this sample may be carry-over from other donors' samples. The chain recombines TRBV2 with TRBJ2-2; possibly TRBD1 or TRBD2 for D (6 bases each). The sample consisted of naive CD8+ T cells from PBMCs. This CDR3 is CASNREDTGELFF. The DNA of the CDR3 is TGTGCCAGCAACAGGGAGGACACCGGGGAGCTGTTTTTT.